The sample holds a few counts of the clone carrying this T cell receptor beta chain. The antigen remains unidentified. The data belong to a study of vaccination effects on CD4 cells after COVID-19. Across the study: Prior to sequencing, the ViraFEST assay stimulated PBMC with viral peptide pools, which expanded the antigen-specific CD4+ T cells. Overall study results and limits: The study found marked clonal contraction of infection- and vaccine-induced clones late after vaccination.

It was after roughly ten days of culture that CD4+ T cells were isolated. As their vaccination, participants received two doses of either BNT162b2 or mRNA-1273. The study found no prior SARS-CoV-2 infection in the vaccine recipients, who tested negative for nucleocapsid antibodies. IL-2 medium took the place of half the medium on both days 3 and 7. Clones were sequenced by immunoSEQ multiplex PCR, and TCRdb holds only the in-frame ones, with some missing. The table lists tens of thousands of clones, 70% to 75% of them singletons. The V and J ends lost 2 bases and 4 bases respectively, with 9 bases between them. The CDR3 totals 14 residues. Germline CDR1 and CDR2: SGHDN and FVKESK.

This chain connects TRBV14 to TRBJ2-1; D may be TRBD2 (6 bases). The sequence came from a human donor who received a COVID-19 vaccine. The sample consisted of CD4+ T cells from PBMCs cultured without peptide, taken after COVID-19 vaccination. The CDR3 nucleotides are TGTGCCAGCAGCCAAAGTAGCGGTTACAATGAGCAGTTCTTC. This sequence encodes CASSQSSGYNEQFF.